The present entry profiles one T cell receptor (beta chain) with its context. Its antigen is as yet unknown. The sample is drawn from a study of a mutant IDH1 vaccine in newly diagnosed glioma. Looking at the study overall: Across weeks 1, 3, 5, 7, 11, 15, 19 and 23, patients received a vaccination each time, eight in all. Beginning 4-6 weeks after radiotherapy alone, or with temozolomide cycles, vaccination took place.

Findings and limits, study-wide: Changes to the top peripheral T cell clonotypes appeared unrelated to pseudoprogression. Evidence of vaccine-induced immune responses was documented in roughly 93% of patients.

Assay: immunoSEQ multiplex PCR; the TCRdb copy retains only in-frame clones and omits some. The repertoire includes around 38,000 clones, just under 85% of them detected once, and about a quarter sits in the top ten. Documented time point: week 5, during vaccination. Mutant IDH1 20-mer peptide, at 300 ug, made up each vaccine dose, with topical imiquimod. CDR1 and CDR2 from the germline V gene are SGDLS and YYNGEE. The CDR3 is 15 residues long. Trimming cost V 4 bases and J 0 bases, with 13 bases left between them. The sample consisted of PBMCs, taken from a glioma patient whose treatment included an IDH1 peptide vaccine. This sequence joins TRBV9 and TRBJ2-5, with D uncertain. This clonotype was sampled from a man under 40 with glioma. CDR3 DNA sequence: TGTGCCAGCAGCTCCGACGTAGGGTACCAAGAGACCCAGTACTTC. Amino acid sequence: CASSSDVGYQETQYF. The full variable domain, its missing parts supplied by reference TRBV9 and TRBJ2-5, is DSGVTQTPKHLITATGQRVTLRCSPRSGDLSVYWYQQSLDQGLQFLIQYYNGEERAKGNILERFSAQQFPDLHSELNLSSLELGDSALYFCASSSDVGYQETQYFGPGTRLLVL.